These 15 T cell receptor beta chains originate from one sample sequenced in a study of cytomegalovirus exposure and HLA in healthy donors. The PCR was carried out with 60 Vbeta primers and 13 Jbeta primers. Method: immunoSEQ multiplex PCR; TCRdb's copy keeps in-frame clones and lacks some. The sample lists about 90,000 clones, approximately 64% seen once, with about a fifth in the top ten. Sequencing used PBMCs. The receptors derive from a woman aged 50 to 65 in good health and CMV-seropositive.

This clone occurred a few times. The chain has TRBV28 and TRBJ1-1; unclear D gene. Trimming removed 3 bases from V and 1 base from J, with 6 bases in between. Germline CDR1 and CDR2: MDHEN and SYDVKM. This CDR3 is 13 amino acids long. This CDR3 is CASSFFRNTEAFF. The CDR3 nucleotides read TGTGCCAGCAGTTTCTTTCGGAACACTGAAGCTTTCTTT.

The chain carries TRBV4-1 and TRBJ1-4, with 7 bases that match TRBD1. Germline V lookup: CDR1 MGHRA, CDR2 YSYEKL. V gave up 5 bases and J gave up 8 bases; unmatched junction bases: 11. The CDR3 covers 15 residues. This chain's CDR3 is CASSETGQSGEKLFF. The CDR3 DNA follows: TGCGCCAGCAGCGAAACGGGACAGAGCGGGGAAAAACTGTTTTTT.

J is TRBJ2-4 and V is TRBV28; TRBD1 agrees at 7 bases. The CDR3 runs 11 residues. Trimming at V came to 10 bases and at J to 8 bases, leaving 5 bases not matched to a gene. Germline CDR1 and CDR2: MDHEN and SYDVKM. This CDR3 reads CATARGYIQYF. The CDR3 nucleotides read TGTGCCACCGCCAGGGGGTACATTCAGTACTTC.

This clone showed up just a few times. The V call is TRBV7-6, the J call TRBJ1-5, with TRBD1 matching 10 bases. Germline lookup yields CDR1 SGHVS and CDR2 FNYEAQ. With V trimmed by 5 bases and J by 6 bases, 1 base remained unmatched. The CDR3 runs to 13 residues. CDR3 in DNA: TGTGCCAGCAGCGGGACAGGGGTTCAGCCCCAGCATTTT. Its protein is CASSGTGVQPQHF.

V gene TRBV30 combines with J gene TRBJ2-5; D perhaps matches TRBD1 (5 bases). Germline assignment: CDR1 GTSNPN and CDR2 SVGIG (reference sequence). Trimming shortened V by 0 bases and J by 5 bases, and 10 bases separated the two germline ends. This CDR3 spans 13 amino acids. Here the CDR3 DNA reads TGTGCCTGGAGTGTACCAGGGTCGGAGACCCAGTACTTC. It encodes CAWSVPGSETQYF.

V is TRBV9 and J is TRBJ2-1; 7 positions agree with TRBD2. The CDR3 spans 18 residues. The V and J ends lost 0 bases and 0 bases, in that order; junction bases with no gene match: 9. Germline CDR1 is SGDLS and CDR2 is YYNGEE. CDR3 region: CASSVDQRSGDSYNEQFF. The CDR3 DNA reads TGTGCCAGCAGCGTAGACCAACGAAGCGGGGACTCCTACAATGAGCAGTTCTTC. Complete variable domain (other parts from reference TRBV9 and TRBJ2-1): DSGVTQTPKHLITATGQRVTLRCSPRSGDLSVYWYQQSLDQGLQFLIQYYNGEERAKGNILERFSAQQFPDLHSELNLSSLELGDSALYFCASSVDQRSGDSYNEQFFGPGTRLTVL.

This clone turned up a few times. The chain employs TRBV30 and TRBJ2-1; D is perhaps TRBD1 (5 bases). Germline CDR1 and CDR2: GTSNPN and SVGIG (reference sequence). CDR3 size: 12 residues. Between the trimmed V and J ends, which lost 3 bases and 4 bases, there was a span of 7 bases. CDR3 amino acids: CAWRTGYNEQFF. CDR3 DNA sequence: TGTGCCTGGAGAACAGGTTACAATGAGCAGTTCTTC. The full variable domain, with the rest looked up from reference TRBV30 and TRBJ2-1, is SQTIHQWPATLVQPVGSPLSLECTVEGTSNPNLYWYRQAAGRGLQLLFYSVGIGQISSEVPQNLSASRPQDRQFILSSKKLLLSDSGFYLCAWRTGYNEQFFGPGTRLTVL.

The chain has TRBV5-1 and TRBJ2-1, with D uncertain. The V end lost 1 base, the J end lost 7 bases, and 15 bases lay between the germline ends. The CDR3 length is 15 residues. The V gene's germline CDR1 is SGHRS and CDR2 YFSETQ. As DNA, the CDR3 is TGCGCCAGCAGCTTGACCTACGAGCAAGATAATGAGCAGTTCTTC. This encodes CASSLTYEQDNEQFF.

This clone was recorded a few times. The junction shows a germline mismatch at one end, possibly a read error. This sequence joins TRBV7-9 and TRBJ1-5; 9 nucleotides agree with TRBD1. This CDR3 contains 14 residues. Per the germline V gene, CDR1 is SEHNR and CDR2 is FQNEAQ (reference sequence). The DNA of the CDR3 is TGTTCCAGCAGCGAGGGACAGGGATATCAGCCCCAGCATTTT. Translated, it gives CSSSEGQGYQPQHF. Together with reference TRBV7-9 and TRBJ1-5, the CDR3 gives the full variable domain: DTGVSQNPRHKITKRGQNVTFRCDPISEHNRLYWYRQTLGQGPEFLTYFQNEAQLEKSRLLSDRFSAERPKGSFSTLEIQRTEQGDSAMYLCSSSEGQGYQPQHFGDGTRLSIL.

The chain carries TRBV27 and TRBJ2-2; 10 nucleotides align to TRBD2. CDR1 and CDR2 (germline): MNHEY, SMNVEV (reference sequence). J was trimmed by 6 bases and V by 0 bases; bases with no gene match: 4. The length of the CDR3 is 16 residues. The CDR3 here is CASSLSASGGAGELFF. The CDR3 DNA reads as TGTGCCAGCAGTTTATCGGCTAGCGGGGGCGCCGGGGAGCTGTTTTTT.

The CDR3 DNA follows: TGTGCCAGCAGTGAGGCCTCAGGGGGCGCAGGGTATGGCTACACCTTC. The encoded protein is CASSEASGGAGYGYTF. The rearrangement links TRBV25-1 to TRBJ1-2; TRBD1 matches at 8 bases. The CDR3 totals 16 residues. The V segment lost 3 bases and the J segment 5 bases; nucleotides outside the gene matches: 11. Germline V CDR1 and CDR2: MGHDK, SYGVNS.

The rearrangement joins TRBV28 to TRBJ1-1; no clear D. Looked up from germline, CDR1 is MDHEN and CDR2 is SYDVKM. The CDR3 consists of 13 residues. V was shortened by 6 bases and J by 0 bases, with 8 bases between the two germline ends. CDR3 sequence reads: CASSNFMNTEAFF. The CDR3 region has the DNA TGTGCCAGCAGCAATTTCATGAACACTGAAGCTTTCTTT.

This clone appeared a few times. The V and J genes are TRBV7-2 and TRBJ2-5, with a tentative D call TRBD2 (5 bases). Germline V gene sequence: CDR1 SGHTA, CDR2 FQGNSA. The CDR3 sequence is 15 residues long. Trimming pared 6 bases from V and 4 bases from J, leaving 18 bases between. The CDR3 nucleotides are TGTGCCAGCAGTTATAAAGGGCGGGCGGGAGAGACCCAGTACTTC. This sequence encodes CASSYKGRAGETQYF.

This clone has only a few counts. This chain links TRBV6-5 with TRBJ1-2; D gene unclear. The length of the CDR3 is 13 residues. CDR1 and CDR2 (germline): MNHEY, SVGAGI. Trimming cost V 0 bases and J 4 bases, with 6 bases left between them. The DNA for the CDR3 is TGTGCCAGCAGTTACTCAAGTAGCTATGGCTACACCTTC. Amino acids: CASSYSSSYGYTF.

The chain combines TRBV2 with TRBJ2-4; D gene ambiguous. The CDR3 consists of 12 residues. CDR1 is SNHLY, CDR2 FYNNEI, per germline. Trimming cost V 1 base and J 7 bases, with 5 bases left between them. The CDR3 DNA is TGTGCCAGCAGTGAAGGTCGGAACATTCAGTACTTC. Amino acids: CASSEGRNIQYF.